This entry describes one T cell receptor beta chain. This record comes from a study of blood T cell repertoires in COVID-19. Background on the study: COVID-19 samples, acute and convalescent, were from the United States, Italy and Spain. Sample material is recorded as cDNA or gDNA derived from T cells, B-cell-depleted T cells, or PBMCs.

Authors' data handling: Reference gene primer amplification gave estimated nucleated cell counts. The data were produced by immunoSEQ multiplex PCR, yet TCRdb's version contains in-frame clones alone and is incomplete. V and J calls and clone size come straight from that table; D and trimming were deduced from the DNA. This table has just over 300,000 clones, around 87% appearing once. The CDR3 sequence is 17 residues long. V shed 4 bases, J shed 8 bases, and the junction held 15 bases outside the gene matches. Germline-derived CDR1 and CDR2 are MDHEN and SYDVKM. Cohorts were based on clinical histories the participants reported.

The origin of this receptor is a woman under 30 with acute COVID-19. The chain joins TRBV28 to TRBJ1-4; TRBD1 matches 8 bases. Sequencing was carried out using PBMCs or T cells enriched from blood (not recorded which). As DNA, the CDR3 is TGTGCCAGCAGTTCTCTACTCAGGACAGGGAAAGGAGAAAAACTGTTTTTT. Its translation: CASSSLLRTGKGEKLFF. Together with reference TRBV28 and TRBJ1-4, the CDR3 gives the full variable domain: DVKVTQSSRYLVKRTGEKVFLECVQDMDHENMFWYRQDPGLGLRLIYFSYDVKMKEKGDIPEGYSVSREKKERFSLILESASTNQTSMYLCASSSLLRTGKGEKLFFGSGTQLSVL.